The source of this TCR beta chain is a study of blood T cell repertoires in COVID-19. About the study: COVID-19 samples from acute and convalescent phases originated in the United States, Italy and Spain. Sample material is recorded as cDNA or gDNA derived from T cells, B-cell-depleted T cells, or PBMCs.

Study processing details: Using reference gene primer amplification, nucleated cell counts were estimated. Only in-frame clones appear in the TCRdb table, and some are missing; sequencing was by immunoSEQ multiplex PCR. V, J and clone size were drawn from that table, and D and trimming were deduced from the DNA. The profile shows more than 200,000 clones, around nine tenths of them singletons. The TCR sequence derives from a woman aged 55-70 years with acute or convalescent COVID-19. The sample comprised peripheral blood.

Here the CDR3 reads CASSLGAGGPYEQYF. Written as DNA, the CDR3 is TGTGCCAGCAGCTTGGGAGCGGGGGGACCTTACGAGCAGTACTTC. The rearrangement joins TRBV5-4 to TRBJ2-7, with TRBD2 identical over 9 bases. The germline gives CDR1 SGHNT, CDR2 YYREEE (reference sequence). The length of the CDR3 is 15 residues. Trimming took 0 bases from V and 4 from J; bases not matched to a gene: 5.